The 5 T cell receptor beta chains below were found in one sample sequenced in a study of cytomegalovirus exposure and HLA in healthy donors. In the PCR, 60 Vbeta and 13 Jbeta primers were used. Profiling relied on immunoSEQ multiplex PCR, and the TCRdb table lists in-frame clones only, not all of them. The sample carries approximately 160,000 clones, 80% recorded once. Sequencing was performed on PBMCs. The receptors were gathered from a young man in good health and CMV-seropositive.

CDR3: CASSLAVSGTGQTDTQYF. The CDR3, as DNA: TGTGCCAGCAGCTTAGCGGTTTCCGGGACAGGCCAGACAGATACGCAGTATTTT. The chain carries TRBV7-2 and TRBJ2-3, with 8 bases that match TRBD1. The V and J ends lost 0 bases and 3 bases, in that order; junction bases with no gene match: 11. The CDR3 consists of 18 residues. Looked up from germline, CDR1 is SGHTA and CDR2 is FQGNSA.

The rearrangement joins TRBV19 to TRBJ1-2, with D possibly being TRBD1 (6 bases). Trimming cost V 3 bases and J 6 bases, with 14 bases left between them. The CDR3 is 14 amino acids. In germline, CDR1 is LNHDA, CDR2 SQIVND (reference sequence). The CDR3 DNA reads as TGTGCCAGTAGTATTTCTACAGGGATCGATGGCTACACCTTC. Amino acid sequence: CASSISTGIDGYTF.

The chain uses TRBV2 and TRBJ2-7; 11 bases are shared with TRBD2. The CDR3 spans 14 residues. Germline assignment: CDR1 SNHLY and CDR2 FYNNEI. Unmatched junction bases numbered 2, after V lost 4 bases and J lost 3 bases. CDR3 in amino acids: CASSGLAGIYEQYF. In DNA form, the CDR3 reads TGTGCCAGCAGTGGACTAGCGGGGATCTACGAGCAGTACTTC. Combining the CDR3 with reference TRBV2 and TRBJ2-7 gives the whole variable domain EPEVTQTPSHQVTQMGQEVILRCVPISNHLYFYWYRQILGQKVEFLVSFYNNEISEKSEIFDDQFSVERPDGSNFTLKIRSTKLEDSAMYFCASSGLAGIYEQYFGPGTRLTVT.

The chain carries TRBV7-3 and TRBJ2-5, with TRBD1 matching over 7 bases. The germline gives CDR1 SGHTA, CDR2 FQGTGA. Trimming took 3 bases from V and 4 from J; bases not matched to a gene: 11. The CDR3 runs to 16 residues. The CDR3 reads CASSLSGTDTPETQYF. CDR3 bases: TGTGCCAGCAGCTTGTCCGGGACAGACACTCCAGAGACCCAGTACTTC.

The gene calls are TRBV6-4 and TRBJ2-3, with D possibly matching TRBD1 (6 bases). V lost 6 bases and J lost 8, with 18 bases in between. The CDR3 covers 14 residues. Germline CDR1 and CDR2: MRHNA and SNTAGT. CDR3 loop: CASSLTGFEGTQYF. CDR3 nucleotides: TGTGCCAGCAGCCTGACAGGATTCGAGGGTACGCAGTATTTT.